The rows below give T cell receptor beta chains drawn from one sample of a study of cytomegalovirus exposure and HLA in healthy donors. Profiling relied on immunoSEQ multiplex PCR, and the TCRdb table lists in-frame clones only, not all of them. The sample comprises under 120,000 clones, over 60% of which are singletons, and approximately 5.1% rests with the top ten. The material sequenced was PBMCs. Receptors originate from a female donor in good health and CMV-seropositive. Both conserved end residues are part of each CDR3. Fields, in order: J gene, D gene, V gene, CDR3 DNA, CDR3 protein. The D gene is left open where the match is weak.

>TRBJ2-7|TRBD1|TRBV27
TGTGCCAGCAGTCACCTGTCACAGGGGCCCTACGAGCAGTACTTC
CASSHLSQGPYEQYF
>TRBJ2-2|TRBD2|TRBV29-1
TGCAGCGCGCGACTAGCGGGGGGGCGGACCGGGGAGCTGTTTTTT
CSARLAGGRTGELFF
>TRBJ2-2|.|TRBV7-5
TGTGTCAGAAGCTTAGGACTAGCGGGGGAAGACACCGGGGAGCTGTTTTTT
CVRSLGLAGEDTGELFF
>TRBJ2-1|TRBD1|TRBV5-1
TGCGCCAGCAGCCCAAGAGGCTCAATTACAGGGGGCAAGTTCTTC
CASSPRGSITGGKFF
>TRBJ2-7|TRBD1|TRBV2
TGTGCCAGCAGACCGGGACAGCTGCCCTACGAGCAGTACTTC
CASRPGQLPYEQYF
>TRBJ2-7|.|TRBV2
TGTGCCAGCAGTGAAGGGCTTTGGAGGCGGGCTCCCTACGAGCAGTACTTC
CASSEGLWRRAPYEQYF
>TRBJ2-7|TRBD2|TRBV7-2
TGTGCCAGCAGCGGGGCAGCGGGGAGGAACGAGCAGTACTTC
CASSGAAGRNEQYF
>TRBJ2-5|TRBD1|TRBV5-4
TGTGCCAGCAGCTTCATAGATTTAGACAGGGTACGAGAGACCCAGTACTTC
CASSFIDLDRVRETQYF
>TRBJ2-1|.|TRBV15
TGTGCCACCAGCAGAGATCTAGGTTCTGCCGGCCGAGGGCGCTACAATGAGCAGTTCTTC
CATSRDLGSAGRGRYNEQFF
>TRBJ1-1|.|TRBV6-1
TGTGCCAGCAGTGTCTGGGGGGACAACACTGAAGCTTTCTTT
CASSVWGDNTEAFF